This T cell receptor beta chain was recorded in a study of blood T cell repertoires in COVID-19. Study-level information: The samples span acute and convalescent COVID-19 from the United States, Italy and Spain.

The study recruited people aged 18 to 89 years across more than 20 US areas. Participant reports of clinical history set cohort assignment. Germline-derived CDR1 and CDR2 are SGHRS and YFSETQ. V was pared by 5 bases and J by 1 base, with 10 bases of the junction left unmatched. The CDR3 extends over 16 amino acids. TCRdb's copy holds only in-frame clones and misses some; the assay was immunoSEQ multiplex PCR. The table lists roughly 250,000 clones, around 90% of them singletons, with 0.95% to 1.5% in the top ten. The V call is TRBV5-1, the J call TRBJ2-3, with 7 bases lining up with TRBD1. Sequences were obtained from PBMCs or T cells enriched from blood (not recorded which). This sequence originates from a human donor in a cohort exposed to, infected with or recovered from COVID-19 (not recorded which). The donor label of this sample is uncertain. CDR3 coding DNA: TGCGCCAGCAGAATGGGACAGCGAATTGGCACAGATACGCAGTATTTT. It translates to CASRMGQRIGTDTQYF.